This paragraph reports one T cell receptor (beta chain). It lacks a known antigen. Sequence at one end of the junction differs from germline and may be a read error. The library was produced with the immunoSEQ multiplex PCR assay. For the multiplex PCR, a mixture combining 60 forward primers for TCR Vbeta segments and 13 reverse primers for TCR Jbeta segments was used. Amplification of the CDR3 region of rearranged TCR beta genes was performed with a multiplex PCR assay on genomic DNA. On the Illumina HiSeq System, the amplified TCR beta libraries were sequenced as 87-base-pair reads. In the paper's pipeline: In a later analysis, tens of millions of unique TCR beta chains were counted across the approximately 640 repertoires, and roughly 11 million of these chains were shared by at least two donors. To remove PCR and sequencing errors, raw reads were error-corrected and collapsed into unique sequences using a nearest-neighbor algorithm that merged closely related sequences. Alignment of CDR3 sequences to IMGT reference sequences was used to assign V, D and J gene segments. For a sequence to be retained, at least a six-nucleotide match to both a V gene segment and a J gene segment was required. Rearrangements were called productive when the CDR3 lacked stop codons and stayed in frame with V and J; all others were non-productive. Following IMGT convention, CDR3 was defined as the stretch from the second conserved V-encoded cysteine up to the conserved J-encoded phenylalanine. The earlier analysis of approximately 590 of the donors excluded any sequence lacking an unambiguous match to a single V gene segment. In an earlier analysis of almost 600 of the donors, a V segment was called functional when productive rearrangements were above 56.7%, and segregating when the standard deviation between donors exceeded 5%. A statistical classification framework was developed to diagnose cytomegalovirus status using the catalog of TCR beta chain sequences. A later analysis assigned V and J genes by comparing TCR nucleotide sequences with IMGT/GENE-DB human TR gene sequences. In a later analysis, CDR3 sequences and most-parsimonious VDJ recombination scenarios were assigned using the TCRdist pipeline. In a later analysis, each TCR beta chain was defined by its CDR3 amino acid sequence together with its V-gene family, and reads lacking a unique V-gene family were excluded. To address suspected cross-contamination and a sequencing artifact, a later analysis removed some 620 highly shared, low-generation-probability nucleotide sequences. A later analysis calculated a clonal expansion index for each public chain from normalized within-repertoire ranks of inferred template counts. A later analysis computed generation probabilities with a VDJ recombination model fitted to out-of-frame rearrangements, and checked the results against IGoR. A later analysis scored TCR-TCR, TCR-HLA and TCR-CMV co-occurrence with hypergeometric tests, applying a repertoire-size bias correction to TCR pairs. In a later analysis, false discovery rates were estimated by permuting HLA or CMV assignments 20 times. In a later analysis, co-occurring TCRs were grouped with DBSCAN, and TCRdist sequence similarity was added when clustering was performed within HLA-allele-positive subsets. Repertoires with fewer than 30,000 or more than 120,000 public chains, plus five repertoires with anomalous nucleotide sharing, were excluded from co-occurrence clustering. Imported from immuneACCESS, the table was reduced by TCRdb to in-frame sequences with V and J called. These copies leave out some clones; in studies compared against another copy, an unresolved V gene accounts for under half, and the cause of the remainder is not known. From that table come the V and J calls and clone size; the DNA was used to work out D and trimming. This sample's records show around 70,000 clones. The top ten constitute about 4.9% of the sample.

These data belong to a study of cytomegalovirus exposure and HLA in healthy donors (TCRdb year 2017). Describing the broader study: An earlier analysis of roughly 500 of the donors reported about 280 Gb of sequence data and 117 million unique TCR beta sequences obtained from approximately 180 million T cells. Several DR-DQ haplotypes were treated as single units for association and clustering because of strong linkage in the cohort. Every repertoire in the discovery cohort had been generated on one and the same sequencing platform. To study patterns of TCR occurrence, a later analysis re-analyzed previously published TCR beta repertoires from several hundred donors and added high-resolution HLA genotyping. The aim of the study was to test whether cataloging public T cell receptors could identify signatures of past pathogen exposure. Besides the first cohort of around 700 subjects, a separate validation cohort made up of 120 different subjects was used. An early release covering just under 650 HLA-typed donors comprised about 300 gigabases of sequencing data and 85 million to 100 million unique TCR sequences. The later analysis used no new phenotypic data to find candidate immune exposures, relying instead on TCR beta sequences and their occurrence across donors. Typing coverage varied by locus: roughly 629-640 donors for A, B, C, DRB1 and DQB1; roughly 510 for DQA1; around 570 for DPA1; approximately 490 for DPB1. Donor age, sex, ethnicity and CMV serostatus were collected together with the repertoire data. Of the approximately 400 genotyped donors, approximately 83% fell in the genetic ancestry cluster associated with self-reported Caucasian donors. To predict cytomegalovirus infection status, the study brought together high-throughput TCR immunosequencing, statistical association of individual TCRs with disease status, and machine learning. Across about 370 genotyped donors of the cohort, an average of roughly 200,000 unique TCR beta nucleotide sequences per donor were sequenced, and 15% to 20% of those sequences were non-productive. An earlier analysis of around 580 of the donors used high-throughput TCR beta sequencing to judge whether each TCR beta V gene segment behaved as functional or pseudogenic. In a later genetic analysis, genome-wide SNP genotypes for about 55% of the roughly 700 donors were used, and that subset was treated as a discovery cohort. HLA typing included class I and class II loci at four-digit resolution. Using immunosequencing, the study profiled T cell repertoires from around 670 subjects and related those repertoires to cytomegalovirus serostatus.

What the research found in general, with its limitations: Some IMGT-functional V segments, including TRBV6-2 and TRBV6-3, could not be told apart with the 87-base-pair reads, so those segments were excluded. In the study, approximately 150 TCR beta chains were listed as associated with cytomegalovirus. Compared with equally common non-associated chains, HLA-associated TCR beta chains in a later analysis were more clonally expanded and had lower generation probabilities. Cytomegalovirus status was reported to be diagnosed by the classifier with high specificity and sensitivity in both the original and validation cohorts. Because counts were too low, seventeen rarely observed V segments, including chromosome 9 orphons, were left out of the earlier analysis of 587 of the donors. Only TCR beta chains were sequenced in this cohort, and the absence of alpha or paired-chain data limited detectable features. A later genetic analysis associated a missense DCLRE1C variant with V-gene and J-gene trimming of TCR beta chains, and an independent cohort replicated the association. The sequencing pipeline was judged likely to have produced a cluster of highly shared sequence variants as a technical artifact. The authors suggested that the approach could potentially be generalized to other disease states and immunological phenotypes. An earlier analysis of some 560 of the donors showed that most TCR beta V segments appeared in productive rearrangements either about 87% or about 30% of the time, which broadly matched IMGT annotations. Assigning TCR associations to individual alleles was difficult when HLA alleles, especially DR and DQ, strongly co-occurred. Three of the identified cytomegalovirus-associated TCR beta chains were confirmed in vitro to be specific for cytomegalovirus antigens. Correlated functional status among segregating V segments might be attributable to linkage disequilibrium, but an unknown experimental factor could not be ruled out. Several of the top co-occurrence clusters appeared to be linked to parvovirus B19, influenza, CMV and Epstein-Barr virus, according to a later analysis. A later analysis found that TCR association rates varied across HLA loci, with DRB1 alleles showing the most associated TCRs and HLA-C alleles the fewest. HLA typing was unavailable for some donors at each locus, so association tests used only the typed subset. Most CMV-associated TCR beta chains appeared to be HLA-restricted in a later analysis, and the HLA associations seemed to be driven largely by CMV exposure. Across donors, most TCR sequences were observed very rarely, whereas some public TCRs were present in many individuals. A later analysis associated roughly 17,000 TCR beta sequences with specific HLA alleles at a false discovery rate of 0.05. A further reported finding was that TCR beta sequences accurately predicted the HLA-A and HLA-B alleles for most subjects in the first cohort. Roughly uniform sequencing depth across donors was assumed in presence/absence analyses, although this assumption may not hold. For the cohort, immune exposure information was limited to CMV serostatus. In a later genetic analysis, fewer N-insertions in productive TCRs were reported among donors in an Asian-associated ancestry cluster than the approximately 710-donor mean.

CDR1 and CDR2 (MNHNY, SVGAGI) derive from the germline V gene (reference sequence). The CDR3, cysteine through phenylalanine, is 13 amino acids long. Solely the CDR3 DNA is kept, with 39 bases framed from the first base. The cohort consisted of hundreds of healthy bone marrow donors. At the time of sampling, all cohort members were nominally healthy, though unrecorded immune exposures were likely present. The donor tested CMV seronegative and was one of the 352 seronegative cohort members. Every donor gave a peripheral blood sample, and the peripheral blood mononuclear cells from that sample were used for TCR beta sequencing. Genomic DNA was extracted from the blood cell samples with the Qiagen DNeasy Blood Extraction Kit.

Input material: PBMCs. This TCR was sampled from a man aged 40-49 years in good health and CMV-seronegative. Recombination joined TRBV6-6 with TRBJ2-2, with a weak D call of TRBD2 (5 bases match). The CDR3 region has the sequence CASRTSNTGELFF. The nucleotide sequence reads TGTGCTAGCAGGACTTCGAACACCGGGGAGCTGTTTTTT.